This T cell receptor (beta chain) stems from a study of siplizumab effects on memory and regulatory T cells (dated by TCRdb to 2018 to 2020). Context from the whole study: The effect of the anti-CD2 antibody siplizumab on alloreactive T-cell subsets was examined in allogeneic mixed lymphocyte reactions constructed from human PBMCs.

Sorted unstimulated T cells and proliferating T cells recovered from mixed lymphocyte reactions were subjected to TCRbeta CDR3 sequencing. Fresh whole blood from over 8 HLA-typed healthy donors was used to isolate PBMCs. To map where alloreactive clones came from, CD4+ regulatory T cells in the unstimulated state were FACS-sorted. Beyond this particular receptor, the publication reports: The cumulative frequency of alloreactive sequences traceable to unstimulated CD4+ memory T cells was significantly reduced by siplizumab. About 75-96% of proliferating CD4+ or CD8+ clones could not be given a naive or memory phenotype. Because sequences below about 10^-5 frequency were poorly captured, only a minor fraction of alloreactive clones could be mapped to unstimulated subsets. The suppressive function of proliferating Tregs from siplizumab cultures was not functionally confirmed. Unstimulated naive T cells appeared more diverse than memory T cells, and naive cells seemed to contribute substantially to the alloresponse. Among mappable alloreactive CD4+ clones, the Treg-derived fraction averaged about 75% with siplizumab versus 25% to 30% in control reactions.

The CDR3 measures 14 amino acids from cysteine to phenylalanine. The read is trimmed to its CDR3 DNA, 42 bases read in frame from base 1. V gives up 6 bases and J gives up 2 bases, and the segment between their germline ends measures 13 bases. CDR1 and CDR2 were assigned from the germline V gene (reference sequence) as LNHDA and SQIVND. This clone was observed once. Its antigen is still unknown. No base-level quality is on record; no much larger clone is a single base apart. Libraries were built with the immunoSEQ multiplex PCR assay. The deep sequencing platform assayed roughly 10^5 TCR templates per sample. Genomic DNA extracted from sorted T cells was the material used for TCRbeta CDR3 sequencing. The authors processed their data as follows. Clonal analysis of TCRbeta CDR3 data was done in the R programming language. Unstimulated samples were compared with post-reaction CFSE-low samples to define alloreactive CD4+ and CD8+ clones. Regulatory or non-regulatory origin was assigned to alloreactive CD4+ clones by matching of sequences to sorted unstimulated Treg and non-Treg repertoires. TCRdb took this table from immuneACCESS and kept in-frame rearrangements with V and J called. Such tables lack part of the clones; where checked against another copy, unresolved V genes explain under half of the gap, and the rest is unexplained. D and trimming were read from the DNA, whereas the V and J calls and clone size are those reported in that table. For this sample there are roughly 82,000 clones; roughly 87% appear just once. Clones ranked in the top ten supply less than 2% of the sample.

Recombination connected TRBV19 to TRBJ1-2; tentative D gene TRBD1, with 6 bases matching. This receptor was identified in a human donor in good health. The sequenced material came from Tregs sorted from blood. For the CDR3, the sequence is CASREQGSNYGYTF. The DNA sequence is given as TGTGCCAGTAGAGAACAGGGATCCAACTATGGCTACACCTTC.